One sample yielded the 31 T cell receptor beta chains listed below, sequenced in a study of T cell responses to AZD1222 COVID-19 vaccine. Sequenced by immunoSEQ multiplex PCR; TCRdb stores in-frame clones only, minus some. In the table there are some 200,000 clones, 85% to 95% of which are singletons. Material: peripheral blood, obtained on day 0 of MenACWY control vaccination. These TCRs come from an adult in good health.

This clone was picked up a small number of times. The same CDR3 is also encoded by other DNA sequences in this sample. This sequence joins TRBV7-2 and TRBJ1-1; D not resolved. Germline loops: CDR1 SGHTA, CDR2 FQGNSA. This CDR3 has 13 amino acids. Trimming removed 1 base at V and 0 bases at J, with 3 bases between. CDR3 nucleotide sequence: TGTGCCAGCAGCTTAGGCATGAACACTGAAGCTTTCTTT. It translates to CASSLGMNTEAFF.

This chain connects TRBV7-9 to TRBJ2-5; the D is unclear. The CDR3 consists of 15 residues. Germline lookup yields CDR1 SEHNR and CDR2 FQNEAQ (reference sequence). Deletions cut 2 bases from V and 0 bases from J, with 10 bases between. The chain's CDR3 is CASSLKGAYQETQYF. CDR3 sequence (DNA): TGTGCCAGCAGCTTAAAAGGAGCGTACCAAGAGACCCAGTACTTC.

The J gene is TRBJ1-2, the V gene TRBV6-6, with D perhaps TRBD1 (6 bases). The V end was cut by 2 bases, the J end by 0 bases, with 10 bases between. Germline-derived CDR1 and CDR2 are MNHNY and SVGAGI (reference sequence). The CDR3 covers 15 residues. The CDR3 sequence: CASSYLGTTNYGYTF. CDR3 sequence (DNA): TGTGCCAGCAGTTACCTGGGGACAACTAACTATGGCTACACCTTC.

The chain couples TRBV19 to TRBJ1-2; 11 nucleotides align to TRBD1. The germline gives CDR1 LNHDA, CDR2 SQIVND (reference sequence). CDR3 size: 14 residues. V shed 7 bases, J shed 7 bases, and the junction held 8 bases outside the gene matches. CDR3 sequence reads: CASNSGQGVGGYTF. The CDR3 coding sequence is TGTGCCAGTAATTCGGGACAGGGGGTCGGTGGCTACACCTTC.

The chain employs TRBV11-2 and TRBJ1-1, with D tentatively TRBD1 (5 bases). V gave up 5 bases and J gave up 5 bases, with 18 bases separating them. This CDR3 is 15 amino acids long. Germline V gene sequence: CDR1 SGHAT, CDR2 FQNNGV. CDR3 nucleotides: TGTGCCAGCAGCCATGGGGCCGGGGAAGGGACTGAAGCTTTCTTT. Translation: CASSHGAGEGTEAFF.

This clone was seen once. The chain uses TRBV27 and TRBJ1-1; TRBD1 matches 11 bases. Germline V lookup: CDR1 MNHEY, CDR2 SMNVEV (reference sequence). Losses at the gene ends were 5 bases for V and 10 bases for J; bases not matched to a gene: 9. This CDR3 spans 14 amino acids. Here the CDR3 reads CASSRDRGFLRAFF. CDR3 sequence (DNA): TGTGCCAGCAGTCGGGACAGGGGGTTCCTTAGAGCTTTCTTT.

J is TRBJ2-7 and V is TRBV25-1; D gene uncertain. This CDR3 comprises 12 residues. Germline CDR1 is MGHDK and CDR2 is SYGVNS. V dropped 6 bases and J dropped 0 bases, with 6 bases sitting between them. The CDR3 region has the DNA TGTGCCAGCAGAGCTACCTCCTACGAGCAGTACTTC. Translating gives CASRATSYEQYF.

The CDR3 DNA sequence: TGTGCCAGTAGTTGGTCGGGTGATGGCAATCAGCCCCAGCATTTT. This gives the protein CASSWSGDGNQPQHF. V and J are TRBV19 and TRBJ1-5; D not resolved. The germline V gene encodes CDR1 LNHDA and CDR2 SQIVND (reference sequence). Trimming shortened V by 5 bases and J by 2 bases, and 13 bases separated the two germline ends. The length of the CDR3 is 15 residues. The full variable domain, its missing parts supplied by reference TRBV19 and TRBJ1-5, is DGGITQSPKYLFRKEGQNVTLSCEQNLNHDAMYWYRQDPGQGLRLIYYSQIVNDFQKGDIAEGYSVSREKKESFPLTVTSAQKNPTAFYLCASSWSGDGNQPQHFGDGTRLSIL.

This chain joins TRBV2 and TRBJ2-7; D gene ambiguous. V gave up 4 bases and J gave up 3 bases, with 4 bases separating them. Germline lookup yields CDR1 SNHLY and CDR2 FYNNEI. CDR3 length: 11 amino acids. DNA for the CDR3: TGTGCCAGCAGTGCTGACTACGAGCAGTACTTC. Protein sequence: CASSADYEQYF.

The V and J genes are TRBV5-4 and TRBJ2-7; TRBD1 matches at 7 bases. The length of the CDR3 is 14 residues. Trimming took 4 bases from V and 5 from J; bases not matched to a gene: 9. Germline-derived CDR1 and CDR2 are SGHNT and YYREEE (reference sequence). The CDR3 coding sequence is TGTGCCAGCAGCGGATTCGGGACAGTAAACGAGCAGTACTTC. It translates to CASSGFGTVNEQYF.

CDR3 nucleotide sequence: TGTGCCAGCAGCTCAAGACTAGCGGGGACCGCCCCTCAAGAGACCCAGTACTTC. This codes for CASSSRLAGTAPQETQYF. This chain links TRBV11-2 with TRBJ2-5, with TRBD2 matching over 11 bases. Losses at the gene ends were 4 bases for V and 2 bases for J; bases not matched to a gene: 12. This CDR3 is 18 amino acids long. Germline lookup yields CDR1 SGHAT and CDR2 FQNNGV.

V gene TRBV20-1 combines with J gene TRBJ2-5; D may correspond to TRBD1 or TRBD2 (6 bases each). The germline CDR1 and CDR2 sequences are DFQATT and SNEGSKA (reference sequence). The germline V and J ends were trimmed by 3 bases and 5 bases, with 10 bases remaining between them. This CDR3 is built from 12 residues. The CDR3 region is CSASRGVETQYF. The CDR3 coding sequence is TGCAGTGCTAGTAGGGGGGTGGAGACCCAGTACTTC.

This chain uses TRBV5-3 with TRBJ1-4; D gene ambiguous. TRBV5-3 is filed as an ORF, its function uncertain. Trimming left V 4 bases short and J 6 bases short, with 4 bases between. This CDR3 is 11 amino acids long. The DNA of the CDR3 is TGTGCCAGAAGCCCGGATGAAAAACTGTTTTTT. It translates to CARSPDEKLFF.

This clone was observed a single time. Other DNA sequences in the sample encode the same CDR3. The gene calls are TRBV19 and TRBJ1-2; D uncertain. Germline loops: CDR1 LNHDA, CDR2 SQIVND (reference sequence). With 6 bases removed from V and 8 bases from J, the gap between germline ends came to 16 bases. The CDR3 is 13 amino acids. Here the CDR3 reads CASSRPRLEGYTF. In DNA, the CDR3 is TGTGCCAGTAGCCGCCCGCGGCTGGAGGGCTACACCTTC.

The V call is TRBV5-6, the J call TRBJ1-5; 7 nucleotides align to TRBD1. CDR3 length equals 17 residues. Losses at the gene ends were 1 base for V and 4 bases for J; bases not matched to a gene: 11. Germline V gene sequence: CDR1 SGHDT, CDR2 YYEEEE. The CDR3 sequence: CASSLRVQGLGNQPQHF. The CDR3 coding sequence is TGTGCCAGCAGCTTGAGGGTACAGGGGCTCGGGAATCAGCCCCAGCATTTT.

The chain uses TRBV30 and TRBJ2-5, with no clear D. CDR1 and CDR2 from the germline V gene are GTSNPN and SVGIG (reference sequence). The length of the CDR3 is 13 residues. The germline V and J ends were trimmed by 2 bases and 1 base, with 8 bases remaining between them. CDR3 protein: CAWSTWSQETQYF. Here the CDR3 DNA reads TGTGCCTGGAGTACTTGGTCCCAAGAGACCCAGTACTTC.

The chain uses TRBV19 and TRBJ1-5; D possibly corresponds to TRBD1 (6 bases). V shed 4 bases and J shed 0 bases, with 10 bases lying between them. The germline CDR1 and CDR2 sequences are LNHDA and SQIVND (reference sequence). The CDR3 has 15 residues. CDR3 DNA sequence: TGTGCCAGTAGTACACAGGGAATTAGCAATCAGCCCCAGCATTTT. The encoded protein is CASSTQGISNQPQHF. The whole variable domain, filled in from reference TRBV19 and TRBJ1-5, reads DGGITQSPKYLFRKEGQNVTLSCEQNLNHDAMYWYRQDPGQGLRLIYYSQIVNDFQKGDIAEGYSVSREKKESFPLTVTSAQKNPTAFYLCASSTQGISNQPQHFGDGTRLSIL.

V is TRBV6-5 and J is TRBJ1-2, with a possible D match to TRBD1 (6 bases). The CDR3 contains 15 residues. Between the trimmed V and J ends, which lost 7 bases and 5 bases, there was a span of 20 bases. Per the germline V gene, CDR1 is MNHEY and CDR2 is SVGAGI. CDR3 sequence (DNA): TGTGCCAGCACAGCGCGGTCGGGGGCCCATTATGGCTACACCTTC. Its protein product is CASTARSGAHYGYTF.

The chain couples TRBV7-3 to TRBJ2-7; TRBD2 matches 9 bases. CDR1 is SGHTA, CDR2 FQGTGA, per germline. Trimming at V came to 2 bases and at J to 2 bases, leaving 4 bases not matched to a gene. The CDR3 contains 15 residues. CDR3 DNA: TGTGCCAGCAGCTTAGGGACTAGCCCTCCCTACGAGCAGTACTTC. Protein sequence: CASSLGTSPPYEQYF.

The V gene is TRBV4-2, the J gene TRBJ1-2; possible D gene TRBD1, 6 bases. V was trimmed by 6 bases and J by 7 bases, leaving 21 bases between them. The CDR3 runs to 15 residues. Germline CDR1 and CDR2: LGHNA and YNFKEQ. The CDR3 reads CASSRETTGDGGYTF. Written as DNA, the CDR3 is TGTGCCAGCAGTCGAGAGACGACAGGCGATGGTGGCTACACCTTC.

V usage is TRBV11-3 and J usage is TRBJ1-1, with D hard to call. The CDR3 has 12 amino acids. V gave up 4 bases and J gave up 8 bases, with 11 bases separating them. The germline V gene has CDR1 SGHNT and CDR2 YENEEA. The chain's CDR3 is CASSSPGREAFF. The CDR3 DNA sequence: TGTGCCAGCAGCTCTCCGGGTCGAGAAGCTTTCTTT.

V and J are TRBV19 and TRBJ1-6, with a tentative D call TRBD1 (6 bases). CDR3 length: 15 amino acids. Trimming shortened V by 5 bases and J by 8 bases, and 16 bases separated the two germline ends. Per the germline V gene, CDR1 is LNHDA and CDR2 is SQIVND (reference sequence). CDR3: CASSSAGGADSPLHF. The CDR3 DNA sequence: TGTGCCAGTAGTTCCGCCGGGGGCGCAGATTCACCCCTCCACTTT.

The CDR3 sequence is CASSTYSVNTEAFF. CDR3 nucleotide sequence: TGTGCCAGTAGTACCTACAGTGTGAACACTGAAGCTTTCTTT. This chain uses TRBV19 with TRBJ1-1; D ambiguous. Trimming pared 4 bases from V and 0 bases from J, leaving 9 bases between. Germline-derived CDR1 and CDR2 are LNHDA and SQIVND (reference sequence). This CDR3 contains 14 residues.

The rearrangement uses TRBV5-1 and TRBJ2-2; D might be TRBD2 (6 bases). Trimming stripped 2 bases from V and 4 bases from J, with 6 bases between. The CDR3 sequence is 13 residues long. CDR1 is SGHRS and CDR2 is YFSETQ in the germline V gene. The CDR3 nucleotides read TGCGCCAGCAGCTTTAGCGGCACCGGGGAGCTGTTTTTT. This encodes CASSFSGTGELFF.

V usage is TRBV4-3 and J usage is TRBJ1-4, with D possibly TRBD1 on 5 matching bases. Germline V gives CDR1 LGHNA, CDR2 YSLEER. The CDR3 spans 15 residues. Trimming stripped 0 bases from V and 6 bases from J, with 11 bases between. The CDR3: CASSQDWGGDEKLFF. For the CDR3, the DNA is TGCGCCAGCAGCCAAGATTGGGGCGGGGATGAAAAACTGTTTTTT.

V and J are TRBV7-2 and TRBJ1-5; perhaps TRBD1 as D (5 bases). The CDR3 contains 15 residues. The V end was cut by 0 bases, the J end by 3 bases, with 9 bases between. CDR1 is SGHTA, CDR2 FQGNSA, per germline. The CDR3 DNA follows: TGTGCCAGCAGCTTAGCGGGGGGTAACAATCAGCCCCAGCATTTT. Protein: CASSLAGGNNQPQHF.

This chain connects TRBV30 to TRBJ1-2, with a weak D call TRBD1 (5 bases). There are 13 residues in the CDR3. Germline-derived CDR1 and CDR2 are GTSNPN and SVGIG (reference sequence). V gave up 0 bases and J gave up 8 bases, with 13 bases separating them. The CDR3 loop reads CAWSVLRRGGYTF. For the CDR3, the DNA is TGTGCCTGGAGTGTTTTACGGAGGGGAGGCTACACCTTC.

The chain uses TRBV18 and TRBJ1-1, with no clear D. The germline V gene has CDR1 KGHSH and CDR2 LQKENI. Trimming took 3 bases from V and 6 from J, leaving 17 bases between them. This CDR3 comprises 15 residues. The CDR3 here is CASSPQTAGLPEAFF. CDR3 nucleotides: TGTGCCAGCTCACCCCAAACCGCGGGGTTACCTGAAGCTTTCTTT.

The chain employs TRBV19 and TRBJ2-1, with D maybe TRBD1 (6 bases). CDR1 is LNHDA and CDR2 is SQIVND in the germline V gene (reference sequence). V was trimmed by 2 bases and J by 8 bases, leaving 16 bases between them. The length of the CDR3 is 15 residues. The CDR3 nucleotides read TGTGCCAGTAGTATAAACCCGGGAACAGGGTATGAGCAGTTCTTC. The encoded protein is CASSINPGTGYEQFF.

The V gene is TRBV12-2, the J gene TRBJ1-3; the tabulated D call, TRBD1, remains unverified against the DNA. TRBV12-2 is deemed a pseudogene. This CDR3 comprises 14 residues. The CDR3, as DNA: TGTGCAACCACGGGCAGGGCCCCTGGAAACACCATATATTTT. This encodes CATTGRAPGNTIYF.

J is TRBJ1-2 and V is TRBV29-1, with D unclear. CDR3 length: 13 amino acids. From germline, CDR1 is SQVTM and CDR2 ANQGSEA. V was trimmed by 5 bases and J by 4 bases, leaving 14 bases between them. The CDR3 coding sequence is TGCAGCGTTATAAACGCGGGGTTCTATGGCTACACCTTC. Encoded protein: CSVINAGFYGYTF.